Listed below are T cell receptor beta chains from one sample, sequenced in a study of shared clonotypes between healthy human individuals. Libraries were prepared by immunoSEQ multiplex PCR; TCRdb keeps only in-frame clonotypes and omits some of them. The repertoire includes about 2 million clones, roughly 94% of them detected once, and 0.1% to 0.15% sits in the top ten. Sequenced: naive CD4+ T cells sorted from blood. These receptors were taken from a man between 18 and 29 years old in good health. Both conserved end residues are part of each CDR3. Each record gives: D gene, V gene, clone size, J gene, CDR3 protein, CDR3 DNA. The D gene is left open where the match is weak. Clone size is given for some rows only: seen once, a few or many times, or a class if the clone is expanded.

D: TRBD1
V: TRBV27
size: -
J: TRBJ1-1
CDR3: CASRSTGGVEAFF
DNA: TGTGCCAGCAGATCCACAGGGGGCGTTGAAGCTTTCTTT

D: TRBD2
V: TRBV27
size: -
J: TRBJ2-2
CDR3: CASSSLLLLAGEHGELFF
DNA: TGTGCCAGCAGTTCCCTACTTCTACTAGCGGGAGAACACGGGGAGCTGTTTTTT

D: -
V: TRBV7-7
size: -
J: TRBJ1-5
CDR3: CALTSGGESNQPQHF
DNA: TGTGCCCTTACGTCGGGGGGCGAGAGCAATCAGCCCCAGCATTTT

D: TRBD1
V: TRBV18
size: -
J: TRBJ1-6
CDR3: CASSPTRTGLSSYNSPLHF
DNA: TGTGCCAGCTCCCCTACTCGGACAGGACTGAGCTCCTATAATTCACCCCTCCACTTT

D: -
V: TRBV25-1
size: -
J: TRBJ2-6
CDR3: CASSGGRHVSGANVLTF
DNA: TGTGCCAGCAGTGGTGGGAGACATGTCTCTGGGGCCAACGTCCTGACTTTC

D: -
V: TRBV7-9
size: -
J: TRBJ1-2
CDR3: CASSPDFGYTF
DNA: TGTGCCAGCAGCCCTGACTTTGGCTACACCTTC

D: -
V: TRBV5-1
size: -
J: TRBJ1-2
CDR3: CASSSGEGGYTF
DNA: TGCGCCAGCAGCTCAGGGGAGGGTGGCTACACCTTC

D: -
V: TRBV7-6
size: -
J: TRBJ2-2
CDR3: CASSPQGSGELFF
DNA: TGTGCCAGCAGCCCTCAGGGGTCCGGGGAGCTGTTTTTT

D: TRBD1
V: TRBV10-3
size: once
J: TRBJ2-1
CDR3: CASHRDSSNEQFF
DNA: TGTGCCAGTCACCGGGACAGCTCCAATGAGCAGTTCTTC

D: -
V: TRBV28
size: -
J: TRBJ1-5
CDR3: CASRSTWGTSNQPQHF
DNA: TGTGCCAGCAGATCCACGTGGGGGACGAGCAATCAGCCCCAGCATTTT

D: -
V: TRBV7-9
size: -
J: TRBJ1-4
CDR3: CASSLLVGPKGPTNEKLFF
DNA: TGTGCCAGCAGCTTATTGGTCGGGCCGAAGGGCCCAACTAATGAAAAACTGTTTTTT

D: -
V: TRBV11-2
size: -
J: TRBJ1-2
CDR3: CASSFSNYGYTF
DNA: TGTGCCAGCAGCTTCTCTAACTATGGCTACACCTTC

D: -
V: TRBV28
size: -
J: TRBJ1-2
CDR3: CASSLSLRVYGYTF
DNA: TGTGCCAGCAGTTTATCACTCCGGGTTTATGGCTACACCTTC

D: TRBD1
V: TRBV7-9
size: -
J: TRBJ2-7
CDR3: CASSLPGQGAREQYF
DNA: TGTGCCAGCAGCCTACCGGGACAGGGGGCGAGGGAGCAGTACTTC

D: -
V: TRBV10-3
size: -
J: TRBJ2-5
CDR3: CAISESPPGEETQYF
DNA: TGTGCCATCAGTGAGTCCCCTCCCGGGGAGGAGACCCAGTACTTC

D: -
V: TRBV28
size: -
J: TRBJ2-5
CDR3: CASSQGGKREETQYF
DNA: TGTGCCAGCAGCCAGGGGGGGAAGCGGGAAGAGACCCAGTACTTC

D: TRBD1
V: TRBV10-3
size: -
J: TRBJ1-2
CDR3: CAISDPIGTDSGYTF
DNA: TGTGCCATCAGTGACCCCATTGGGACAGATTCCGGCTACACCTTC

D: -
V: TRBV4-2
size: -
J: TRBJ2-7
CDR3: CASSPYQGLGYEQYF
DNA: TGTGCCAGCAGCCCATACCAGGGATTGGGGTACGAGCAGTACTTC

D: -
V: TRBV9
size: -
J: TRBJ2-1
CDR3: CASSVERESYNEQFF
DNA: TGTGCCAGCAGCGTAGAACGGGAGTCTTACAATGAGCAGTTCTTC

D: -
V: TRBV7-2
size: -
J: TRBJ2-7
CDR3: CASSLAGFRDVGTYEQYF
DNA: TGTGCCAGCAGCTTAGCGGGGTTCAGGGACGTAGGTACCTACGAGCAGTACTTC

D: TRBD2
V: TRBV5-1
size: -
J: TRBJ2-5
CDR3: CASSPGLAVQETQYF
DNA: TGCGCCAGCAGCCCCGGGCTAGCGGTCCAAGAGACCCAGTACTTC

D: -
V: TRBV7-2
size: -
J: TRBJ1-5
CDR3: CASSLVAVGNQPQHF
DNA: TGTGCCAGCAGCTTAGTTGCGGTGGGTAATCAGCCCCAGCATTTT

D: -
V: TRBV5-1
size: once
J: TRBJ1-1
CDR3: CASSFDGGNTEAFF
DNA: TGCGCCAGCAGCTTCGACGGTGGGAACACTGAAGCTTTCTTT

D: -
V: TRBV7-8
size: -
J: TRBJ1-2
CDR3: CASSQESDSYGYTF
DNA: TGTGCCAGCAGCCAAGAGTCGGACAGCTATGGCTACACCTTC

D: -
V: TRBV27
size: -
J: TRBJ1-5
CDR3: CASSLSPLGQPQHF
DNA: TGTGCCAGCAGTTTATCCCCTCTTGGTCAGCCCCAGCATTTT

D: TRBD1
V: TRBV30
size: -
J: TRBJ2-7
CDR3: CAWSAGTGSVF
DNA: TGTGCCTGGAGCGCCGGGACAGGGTCAGTCTTC

D: TRBD2
V: TRBV6-1
size: -
J: TRBJ2-1
CDR3: CASSERERGNNEQFF
DNA: TGTGCCAGCAGTGAGAGGGAGCGGGGGAACAATGAGCAGTTCTTC

D: TRBD1
V: TRBV6-1
size: -
J: TRBJ1-4
CDR3: CASSPGGTFDEKLFF
DNA: TGTGCCAGCAGTCCAGGGGGCACCTTTGATGAAAAACTGTTTTTT

D: TRBD2
V: TRBV5-1
size: -
J: TRBJ2-1
CDR3: CASSLGVLAGLNEQFF
DNA: TGCGCCAGCAGCTTAGGGGTGCTAGCGGGGCTCAATGAGCAGTTCTTC

D: TRBD2
V: TRBV29-1
size: -
J: TRBJ2-3
CDR3: CSVEGGTRGAFDTQYF
DNA: TGCAGCGTTGAAGGGGGGACTAGGGGAGCATTCGATACGCAGTATTTT

D: -
V: TRBV2
size: -
J: TRBJ1-2
CDR3: CASSDGVTIYGYTF
DNA: TGTGCCAGCAGTGATGGTGTCACTATCTATGGCTACACCTTC

D: TRBD2
V: TRBV25-1
size: -
J: TRBJ2-1
CDR3: CASSDFGTSGSSYNEQFF
DNA: TGTGCCAGCAGTGACTTTGGGACTAGCGGGAGCTCCTACAATGAGCAGTTCTTC

D: TRBD1
V: TRBV7-8
size: -
J: TRBJ1-5
CDR3: CASSKAGGNQPQHF
DNA: TGTGCCAGCAGCAAGGCAGGGGGGAATCAGCCCCAGCATTTT

D: -
V: TRBV9
size: -
J: TRBJ2-2
CDR3: CASSVGSDFFTGELFF
DNA: TGTGCCAGCAGCGTAGGGTCAGATTTCTTCACCGGGGAGCTGTTTTTT

D: -
V: TRBV7-2
size: -
J: TRBJ2-3
CDR3: CASSYSGWSTDTQYF
DNA: TGTGCCAGCAGCTATTCAGGGTGGAGCACAGATACGCAGTATTTT

D: -
V: TRBV4-1
size: once
J: TRBJ1-2
CDR3: CASSNPAGGLYGYTF
DNA: TGCGCCAGCAGTAATCCGGCGGGAGGCCTCTATGGCTACACCTTC

D: -
V: TRBV11-3
size: -
J: TRBJ2-2
CDR3: CASSLGGSGNTGELFF
DNA: TGTGCCAGCAGCTTAGGAGGGTCCGGGAACACCGGGGAGCTGTTTTTT

D: TRBD1
V: TRBV6-6
size: -
J: TRBJ2-7
CDR3: CASRGQGVYEQYF
DNA: TGTGCCAGCAGAGGACAGGGTGTCTACGAGCAGTACTTC

D: -
V: TRBV6-1
size: once
J: TRBJ1-5
CDR3: CASSLAPQPQHF
DNA: TGTGCCAGCAGTCTCGCCCCGCAGCCCCAGCATTTT

D: -
V: TRBV30
size: -
J: TRBJ1-2
CDR3: CAWTGSNYGYTF
DNA: TGTGCCTGGACAGGTTCCAACTATGGCTACACCTTC

D: -
V: TRBV6-5
size: -
J: TRBJ2-3
CDR3: CASSPGSGFTDTQYF
DNA: TGTGCCAGCAGCCCGGGTAGCGGATTCACAGATACGCAGTATTTT

D: -
V: TRBV27
size: -
J: TRBJ1-5
CDR3: CASSRVGNQPQHF
DNA: TGTGCCAGCAGCAGAGTGGGCAATCAGCCCCAGCATTTT

D: -
V: TRBV5-1
size: -
J: TRBJ2-3
CDR3: CASIPPTGGSTDTQYF
DNA: TGCGCCAGCATCCCGCCCACCGGTGGTAGCACAGATACGCAGTATTTT

D: TRBD1
V: TRBV5-1
size: -
J: TRBJ1-5
CDR3: CASSPDRANQPQHF
DNA: TGCGCCAGCAGCCCTGACAGGGCTAATCAGCCCCAGCATTTT

D: -
V: TRBV19
size: -
J: TRBJ2-5
CDR3: CASTAASGPPSQETQYF
DNA: TGTGCCAGTACGGCGGCCAGCGGGCCACCCTCGCAAGAGACCCAGTACTTC

D: TRBD1
V: TRBV18
size: -
J: TRBJ1-1
CDR3: CASSPGQGVMNTEAFF
DNA: TGTGCCAGCTCACCTGGACAGGGTGTAATGAACACTGAAGCTTTCTTT

D: -
V: TRBV6-1
size: -
J: TRBJ1-4
CDR3: CASSEREGLFF
DNA: TGTGCCAGCAGTGAAAGGGAGGGACTGTTTTTT

D: -
V: TRBV2
size: -
J: TRBJ1-6
CDR3: CASRTGAYNSPLHF
DNA: TGTGCCAGCAGGACCGGGGCCTATAATTCACCCCTCCACTTT

D: -
V: TRBV4-1
size: -
J: TRBJ2-7
CDR3: CASSPHTYEQYF
DNA: TGCGCCAGCAGCCCTCACACGTACGAGCAGTACTTC

D: -
V: TRBV2
size: -
J: TRBJ2-7
CDR3: CASTKDGKYYEQYF
DNA: TGTGCCAGCACCAAGGACGGCAAGTACTACGAGCAGTACTTC

D: -
V: TRBV4-1
size: -
J: TRBJ2-5
CDR3: CASSQVATGIGETQYF
DNA: TGCGCCAGCAGCCAAGTTGCGACAGGTATTGGGGAGACCCAGTACTTC

D: -
V: TRBV7-9
size: -
J: TRBJ1-6
CDR3: CASRIHEGTLDNSPLHF
DNA: TGTGCCAGCAGGATTCATGAGGGGACTTTGGATAATTCACCCCTCCACTTT

D: -
V: TRBV30
size: -
J: TRBJ1-5
CDR3: CAWRAGQLVGQPQHF
DNA: TGTGCCTGGAGGGCAGGACAGCTAGTAGGCCAGCCCCAGCATTTT

D: TRBD2
V: TRBV4-1
size: -
J: TRBJ2-1
CDR3: CASSQFSTSGNHNEQFF
DNA: TGCGCCAGCAGCCAATTTTCGACTAGCGGAAACCACAATGAGCAGTTCTTC

D: -
V: TRBV5-1
size: -
J: TRBJ1-3
CDR3: CASSLDSPGAGNTIYF
DNA: TGCGCCAGCAGCTTGGATTCCCCAGGGGCTGGAAACACCATATATTTT

D: TRBD1
V: TRBV7-2
size: -
J: TRBJ2-5
CDR3: CASSLAQGARETQYF
DNA: TGTGCCAGCAGCTTAGCGCAGGGGGCAAGGGAGACCCAGTACTTC

D: -
V: TRBV5-8
size: -
J: TRBJ2-7
CDR3: CASSQGGGTAYEQYF
DNA: TGTGCCAGCAGCCAGGGGGGCGGTACTGCCTACGAGCAGTACTTC

D: -
V: TRBV30
size: -
J: TRBJ1-2
CDR3: CAWKLGTAYGYTF
DNA: TGTGCCTGGAAATTAGGTACGGCCTATGGCTACACCTTC

D: -
V: TRBV4-1
size: once
J: TRBJ2-5
CDR3: CASSQDWGAIQETQYF
DNA: TGCGCCAGCAGCCAAGACTGGGGGGCGATCCAAGAGACCCAGTACTTC

D: TRBD1
V: TRBV18
size: -
J: TRBJ2-2
CDR3: CASSPDRAQGELFF
DNA: TGTGCCAGCTCACCTGACAGGGCTCAAGGGGAGCTGTTTTTT